The 2 T cell receptor beta chains given below trace back to one sample, sequenced in a study of shared clonotypes between healthy human individuals. Assay used: immunoSEQ multiplex PCR; TCRdb lists only in-frame clones, some missing. Here the sample spans fewer than 600,000 clones, around 75% being singletons. The material sequenced was PBMCs. Receptors originate from a woman between 40 and 50 years old in good health. Some clones in this sample may be carry-over from other donors' samples.

The chain combines TRBV2 with TRBJ2-1; D uncertain. The CDR3 totals 10 residues. Per germline, CDR1 SNHLY and CDR2 FYNNEI. V was shortened by 4 bases and J by 9 bases, with 4 bases between the two germline ends. As DNA, the CDR3 is TGTGCCAGCAGTGTGCGTGAGCAGTTCTTC. It translates to CASSVREQFF.

This clone was counted between two and nine times. One end of the junction varies from germline; a read error may be responsible. J is TRBJ2-7 and V is TRBV2, with TRBD2 as a possible D gene (5 bases). CDR3 size: 11 residues. Germline lookup yields CDR1 SNHLY and CDR2 FYNNEI. CDR3 region: CASREEGEQYF. CDR3 sequence (DNA): TGTGCCAGCAGGGAAGAGGGCGAGCAGTACTTC.